By frequency in the sample, the clone carrying this T cell receptor beta chain is medium-sized. Each CDR3 protein gets one entry after TCRdb re-called the PCR reads with MiXCR. The sample lists around 91,000 distinct CDR3 sequences, 50% to 65% occurring once. The germline V gene encodes CDR1 SGHRS and CDR2 YFSETQ. Trimming took 4 bases from V and 2 from J, leaving 16 bases between them. The CDR3 has 15 residues. This entry comes from a study of CDR3 diversity in severe acne. The sequence was collected from a male donor in good health, without acne. The sequenced material came from blood. The J gene is TRBJ2-7, the V gene TRBV5-1; perhaps TRBD2 as D (6 bases). CDR3 amino acids: CASSVWVGSTYEQYF. In DNA, the CDR3 is TGCGCCAGCAGCGTGTGGGTCGGGAGTACCTACGAGCAGTACTTC.